The 24 T cell receptor beta chains listed next were all sequenced from one sample in a study of cytomegalovirus exposure and HLA in healthy donors. The PCR was carried out with 60 Vbeta primers and 13 Jbeta primers. Clones were sequenced by immunoSEQ multiplex PCR, and TCRdb holds only the in-frame ones, with some missing. Here the sample spans about 99,000 clones, roughly 79% being singletons. Sequences were obtained from PBMCs. The receptors originated from a man aged 55 to 70 in good health and CMV-seropositive.

This chain links TRBV4-2 with TRBJ2-7; D might be TRBD1 (6 bases). Germline CDR1 LGHNA, CDR2 YNFKEQ. This CDR3 is 15 amino acids long. The V and J ends lost 6 bases and 2 bases respectively, with 17 bases between them. CDR3 in amino acids: CASSQEEDRPYEQYF. CDR3 nucleotides: TGTGCCAGCAGTCAGGAGGAGGACAGACCCTACGAGCAGTACTTC.

The chain employs TRBV6-4 and TRBJ2-3; 8 nucleotides align to TRBD2. J was trimmed by 5 bases and V by 0 bases; bases with no gene match: 7. The CDR3 extends over 16 amino acids. Germline V gene lookup returns CDR1 MRHNA and CDR2 SNTAGT. The CDR3 nucleotides read TGTGCCAGCAGTGACTCGTCCGCGGGGGGTGTAGATACGCAGTATTTT. Protein: CASSDSSAGGVDTQYF.

The chain recombines TRBV7-2 with TRBJ2-3; 12 bases align to TRBD2. The ends lost 8 bases at V and 4 bases at J; junction bases unmatched: 1. Germline V gene lookup returns CDR1 SGHTA and CDR2 FQGNSA. There are 13 residues in the CDR3. CDR3 sequence: CASRLAGADTQYF. CDR3 nucleotide sequence: TGTGCCAGCCGACTAGCGGGGGCAGATACGCAGTATTTT. Complete variable domain (other parts from reference TRBV7-2 and TRBJ2-3): GAGVSQSPSNKVTEKGKDVELRCDPISGHTALYWYRQSLGQGLEFLIYFQGNSAPDKSGLPSDRFSAERTGGSVSTLTIQRTQQEDSAVYLCASRLAGADTQYFGPGTRLTVL.

The chain employs TRBV7-7 and TRBJ2-6; 7 positions agree with TRBD1. Trimming cost V 5 bases and J 1 base; bases outside gene matches: 5. This CDR3 has 16 residues. The germline CDR1 and CDR2 sequences are SSHAT and FNYEAQ (reference sequence). CDR3 sequence reads: CASSPYRGSGANVLTF. The CDR3 nucleotides read TGTGCCAGCAGCCCCTACAGGGGTTCTGGGGCCAACGTCCTGACTTTC.

The chain is built from TRBV10-3 and TRBJ2-5, with 15 bases aligning to TRBD2. Unmatched junction bases numbered 1, after V lost 6 bases and J lost 2 bases. Germline loops: CDR1 ENHRY, CDR2 SYGVKD. This CDR3 comprises 15 residues. CDR3 sequence: CAISGTSGGQETQYF. The DNA for the CDR3 is TGTGCCATCAGCGGGACTAGCGGGGGGCAAGAGACCCAGTACTTC.

The V and J genes are TRBV19 and TRBJ1-2; 7 positions agree with TRBD1. This CDR3 comprises 16 residues. V trimming: 1 base; J trimming: 4 bases; junction bases outside the gene matches: 9. Germline V lookup: CDR1 LNHDA, CDR2 SQIVND (reference sequence). Here the CDR3 DNA reads TGTGCCAGTAGTATAGCGTCTGGGACAGTGTCCTATGGCTACACCTTC. It specifies CASSIASGTVSYGYTF.

The gene calls are TRBV29-1 and TRBJ2-7, with 9 bases that match TRBD1. CDR3 length equals 14 residues. V dropped 7 bases and J dropped 1; count of bases not matched to a gene: 8. From germline, CDR1 is SQVTM and CDR2 ANQGSEA. Here the CDR3 DNA reads TGCAGCGCCCGAGTAGGGACAGGGTCCTACGAGCAGTACTTC. Residues: CSARVGTGSYEQYF.

The chain is built from TRBV19 and TRBJ2-7; tentative D call: TRBD1 (7 bases). The V end lost 6 bases, the J end lost 0 bases, and 21 bases lay between the germline ends. CDR3 length: 17 residues. Per the germline V gene, CDR1 is LNHDA and CDR2 is SQIVND (reference sequence). The CDR3 DNA sequence: TGTGCCAGTAGCCTTCCGGAGGGGTCAGGGGGCTCCTACGAGCAGTACTTC. Amino acid sequence: CASSLPEGSGGSYEQYF.

The CDR3 bases are TGTGCCAGCAGCCCTACAGGGGGCTACTACGAGCAGTACTTC. The encoded protein is CASSPTGGYYEQYF. The genes are TRBV5-5 and TRBJ2-7, with TRBD1 matching over 9 bases. Germline V CDR1 and CDR2: SGHKS, YYEKEE (reference sequence). The J segment lost 3 bases and the V segment lost 4 bases, leaving 5 bases of the junction unmatched. This CDR3 has 14 residues.

This clone was seen a handful of times. CDR3 coding DNA: TGCGCCAGCAGCCAAGATACCCTAGTCAGCTTATATGGCTACACCTTC. It codes for CASSQDTLVSLYGYTF. The chain joins TRBV4-1 to TRBJ1-2; D gene uncertain. Deletions cut 0 bases from V and 5 bases from J, with 16 bases between. The germline CDR1 and CDR2 sequences are MGHRA and YSYEKL. CDR3 length: 16 amino acids.

The V gene is TRBV7-2, the J gene TRBJ2-3, with 8 nucleotides matching TRBD2. CDR1 and CDR2 from the germline V gene are SGHTA and FQGNSA. The CDR3 covers 14 residues. Trimming removed 5 bases from V and 3 bases from J; junction bases left unmatched: 4. The CDR3 is CASSRSGETDTQYF. DNA for the CDR3: TGTGCCAGCAGCCGTAGCGGGGAGACAGATACGCAGTATTTT. The complete variable domain, with remaining parts taken from reference TRBV7-2 and TRBJ2-3, reads GAGVSQSPSNKVTEKGKDVELRCDPISGHTALYWYRQSLGQGLEFLIYFQGNSAPDKSGLPSDRFSAERTGGSVSTLTIQRTQQEDSAVYLCASSRSGETDTQYFGPGTRLTVL.

This clone was recorded once. This chain uses TRBV6-5 with TRBJ1-5; perhaps TRBD1 as D (5 bases). Germline assignment: CDR1 MNHEY and CDR2 SVGAGI. Trimming removed 11 bases from V and 2 bases from J, with 13 bases in between. The CDR3 is made up of 13 amino acids. DNA for the CDR3: TGTGCCGTCCAGGGCTCCGGCAATCAGCCCCAGCATTTT. Translating it yields CAVQGSGNQPQHF.

This rearrangement joins TRBV18 to TRBJ1-6; possibly TRBD1 for D (5 bases). The germline CDR1 and CDR2 sequences are KGHSH and LQKENI. Deletions cut 2 bases from V and 6 bases from J, with 14 bases between. This CDR3 has 16 residues. The CDR3, as DNA: TGTGCCAGCTCACCAGCCTGGACAAGGGCTAATTCACCCCTCCACTTT. Protein sequence: CASSPAWTRANSPLHF.

The genes are TRBV5-1 and TRBJ2-1; 7 bases fit TRBD1. V lost 3 bases to trimming and J lost 4 bases; unmatched junction nucleotides: 4. Germline V CDR1 and CDR2: SGHRS, YFSETQ. The CDR3 length is 14 residues. CDR3 region: CASSWATGYNEQFF. The CDR3 DNA sequence: TGCGCCAGCAGCTGGGCGACAGGGTACAATGAGCAGTTCTTC.

In its sample, this clone was seen a few times. The chain has TRBV6-4 and TRBJ1-6; 8 bases align to TRBD1. With 3 bases clipped from V and 8 bases from J, the junction kept 3 bases outside the gene matches. The V gene's germline CDR1 is MRHNA and CDR2 SNTAGT. The CDR3 is made up of 14 amino acids. The CDR3 DNA reads as TGTGCCAGCAGTGAGGCCAGGGGGCATTCACCCCTCCACTTT. Translated: CASSEARGHSPLHF.

The chain carries TRBV19 and TRBJ1-2; D is unclear. The CDR3 is 12 amino acids. V was cut by 6 bases and J by 8 bases, with 13 bases left in between. Germline CDR1 LNHDA, CDR2 SQIVND (reference sequence). The CDR3 here is CASRSPAEGYTF. Written as DNA, the CDR3 is TGTGCCAGTAGAAGCCCGGCGGAAGGCTACACCTTC.

The J gene is TRBJ1-1, the V gene TRBV30, with a possible D match to TRBD1 (6 bases). The germline V gene encodes CDR1 GTSNPN and CDR2 SVGIG (reference sequence). Trimming left V 3 bases short and J 5 bases short, with 10 bases between. This CDR3 has 12 residues. The CDR3 loop reads CAWRGGLTEAFF. CDR3 nucleotides: TGTGCCTGGAGAGGGGGTTTAACTGAAGCTTTCTTT.

The chain uses TRBV6-4 and TRBJ1-1; TRBD1 matches at 7 bases. CDR1 is MRHNA, CDR2 SNTAGT, per germline. With 2 bases clipped from V and 6 bases from J, the junction kept 3 bases outside the gene matches. This CDR3 contains 13 residues. The CDR3 is CASSDRQGSEAFF. DNA of the CDR3: TGTGCCAGCAGTGACCGACAGGGCTCTGAAGCTTTCTTT.

A word on this clone: Different DNA sequences within this sample yield the same CDR3. V usage is TRBV7-8 and J usage is TRBJ2-7; the D gene is possibly TRBD1 (5 bases). CDR3 length: 13 amino acids. Germline V lookup: CDR1 SGHVS, CDR2 FQNEAQ. V dropped 1 base and J dropped 1 base, with 5 bases sitting between them. The DNA for the CDR3 is TGTGCCAGCAGCTTAGACAGGTCCTACGAGCAGTACTTC. It translates to CASSLDRSYEQYF.

This clone was recorded a few times. This sequence joins TRBV6-1 and TRBJ1-1; D is ambiguous. The V and J ends lost 4 bases and 0 bases respectively, with 12 bases between them. The V gene's germline CDR1 is MNHNS and CDR2 SASEGT. There are 15 residues in the CDR3. This CDR3 reads CASSVSFGMNTEAFF. The CDR3 DNA reads TGTGCCAGCAGTGTGTCTTTCGGGATGAACACTGAAGCTTTCTTT.

In this sample, this clone turned up once. The V call is TRBV27, the J call TRBJ2-7, with D perhaps TRBD2 (6 bases). CDR1 MNHEY and CDR2 SMNVEV come from the germline V gene (reference sequence). V lost 5 bases and J 4 bases, leaving 18 bases between the germline ends. The CDR3 is 15 amino acids. The CDR3 nucleotides are TGTGCCAGCAGTACGAGACTGAGGAGGGAGTACGAGCAGTACTTC. Translating it yields CASSTRLRREYEQYF.

The chain links TRBV11-2 to TRBJ2-7; 8 bases match TRBD1. There are 14 residues in the CDR3. V shed 4 bases and J 0 bases; nucleotides not matched to a gene: 2. Germline-derived CDR1 and CDR2 are SGHAT and FQNNGV. The CDR3: CASSWQGASYEQYF. CDR3 coding DNA: TGTGCCAGCAGCTGGCAGGGGGCCTCCTACGAGCAGTACTTC.

The chain combines TRBV10-3 with TRBJ2-7, with D perhaps TRBD1 (6 bases). The germline V gene encodes CDR1 ENHRY and CDR2 SYGVKD. Deletions cut 0 bases from V and 4 bases from J, with 16 bases between. CDR3 length equals 16 residues. DNA for the CDR3: TGTGCCATCAGTGAGTCCCAGAGGGGGAATCGGTACGAGCAGTACTTC. Encoded protein: CAISESQRGNRYEQYF.

This clone was observed a few times. The chain recombines TRBV29-1 with TRBJ1-1; D is ambiguous. The CDR3 has 10 amino acids. V was trimmed by 7 bases and J by 1 base, leaving 4 bases between them. Per the germline V gene, CDR1 is SQVTM and CDR2 is ANQGSEA. For the CDR3, the DNA is TGCAGCGCCGGGAACACTGAAGCTTTCTTT. Protein sequence: CSAGNTEAFF.